A selection of T cell receptor beta chains follows, all from one sample in a study of shared clonotypes between healthy human individuals. Generated by immunoSEQ multiplex PCR, the TCRdb table keeps only in-frame clones and is missing some. The sample records 2 million to 2.5 million clones, roughly 93% being singletons. The specimen was naive CD4+ T cells from PBMCs. All receptors come from a man aged 18 to 35 in good health. Some clones in this sample may be carry-over from other donors' samples. The CDR3 runs from the conserved cysteine through the conserved F or W. D genes are given only for firm matches. Rows may omit the clone size; those that give it use once, few, many or a size class.

cdr3_length j_call d_call v_call clone_size cdr3_nt cdr3_aa
12 TRBJ1-5 - TRBV28 - TGTGCCAGCAGCCTCCTAATCCAGCCCCAGCATTTT CASSLLIQPQHF
13 TRBJ1-1 TRBD1 TRBV10-2 - TGCGCCGGTGGGCCTACAGGGGTGACTGAAGCTTTCTTT CAGGPTGVTEAFF
14 TRBJ2-1 TRBD1 TRBV18 - TGTGCCAGCTCACCATTCGACAGGGTAAACGAGCAGTTCTTC CASSPFDRVNEQFF
15 TRBJ2-7 - TRBV7-9 - TGTGCCAGCAGCTTAGTCGCAGGTTCAGGCTACGAGCAGTACTTC CASSLVAGSGYEQYF
16 TRBJ2-7 TRBD2 TRBV5-4 - TGTGCCAGCAGCTCCGGGACTAGCGGGAGGGCCGGTCGGCAGTACTTC CASSSGTSGRAGRQYF
18 TRBJ1-2 - TRBV27 once TGTGCCAGCAGTTTATTTCCCCCTTATGAGGGAACTCTCTATGGCTACACCTTC CASSLFPPYEGTLYGYTF
13 TRBJ1-4 - TRBV23-1 - TGCGCCAGGACGGGCAGCGAGGGTGAAAAACTGTTTTTT CARTGSEGEKLFF
14 TRBJ2-7 TRBD2 TRBV28 - TGTGCCAGCAGCAATAGCGGGAGAGAGGGCGAGCAGTACTTC CASSNSGREGEQYF
12 TRBJ2-5 - TRBV7-2 - TGTGCCAGCAGCTATGTTCTAGAGACCCAGTACTTC CASSYVLETQYF
16 TRBJ1-4 - TRBV2 - TGTGCCAGCAGTGAAGCGCCGGGCAGACCGAATGAAAAACTGTTTTTT CASSEAPGRPNEKLFF
14 TRBJ2-7 TRBD1 TRBV2 - TGTGCCAGCAGACCCGGGACAGGGTATGGCGAGCAGTACTTC CASRPGTGYGEQYF
15 TRBJ2-7 TRBD2 TRBV11-2 - TGTGCCAGCAGCCCCGGGACTAGTCTTCCCTACGAGCAGTACTTC CASSPGTSLPYEQYF
18 TRBJ1-2 - TRBV19 - TGTGCCAGTAGGAAAACCCACAGGGCCACCACCGCGAACTATGGCTACACCTTC CASRKTHRATTANYGYTF
18 TRBJ2-3 TRBD2 TRBV7-2 - TGTGCCAGCAGCTTACGGGTAGCGGGAGGGCCGGGGACAGATACGCAGTATTTT CASSLRVAGGPGTDTQYF
15 TRBJ1-3 - TRBV6-6 - TGTGCCAGCACCCTTGAAGGAGGGTCTGGAAACACCATATATTTT CASTLEGGSGNTIYF
18 TRBJ2-3 TRBD2 TRBV11-2 - TGTGCCAGCAGCTTAGTAGCGTTTGGCAGCGGGAGATCAGATACGCAGTATTTT CASSLVAFGSGRSDTQYF
15 TRBJ1-5 TRBD1 TRBV18 - TGTGCCAGCTCACCCCAGGGGGCGGGCAATCAGCCCCAGCATTTT CASSPQGAGNQPQHF
13 TRBJ2-7 TRBD1 TRBV10-2 - TGCGCCAGCAGGCCACAGGGGGTTGGCGAGCAGTACTTC CASRPQGVGEQYF
14 TRBJ2-7 - TRBV7-2 - TGTGCCAGCAGCCGCGGAGGGCACTCCTACGAGCAGTACTTC CASSRGGHSYEQYF
15 TRBJ2-7 TRBD1 TRBV4-1 - TGCGCCAGCAGCCTAAGAACAGGGGGTCCCTACGAGCAGTACTTC CASSLRTGGPYEQYF
18 TRBJ2-1 - TRBV25-1 - TGTGCCAGCAGTGAATCCCCCCTAACAAGGGCCCCCGGAAATGAGCAGTTCTTC CASSESPLTRAPGNEQFF
13 TRBJ2-2 TRBD2 TRBV7-3 - TGTGCCAGCAGTCCTAGCGGTACCGGGGAGCTGTTTTTT CASSPSGTGELFF
13 TRBJ1-5 - TRBV7-2 once TGTGCCAGCAGCTTAGGGGGTTATCAGCCCCAGCATTTT CASSLGGYQPQHF
13 TRBJ2-7 - TRBV7-2 - TGTGCCAGCAGCTTACCCGGGATCGGCGAGCAGTACTTC CASSLPGIGEQYF
15 TRBJ2-2 - TRBV18 - TGTGCCAGCTCACCTGACGTCGGAGTACCCGGGGAGCTGTTTTTT CASSPDVGVPGELFF
14 TRBJ2-7 - TRBV28 - TGTGCCAGCAGTTCTTGGGGGCCTTGGAACGAGCAGTACTTC CASSSWGPWNEQYF
14 TRBJ2-7 TRBD2 TRBV27 once TGTGCCAGCAGTACCGGACTAGCATCCTACGAGCAGTACTTC CASSTGLASYEQYF
17 TRBJ2-5 TRBD1 TRBV7-9 once TGTGCCAGCAGCTTAGGAGGACAGGGAGAGGGACTTGGGACCCAGTACTTC CASSLGGQGEGLGTQYF
16 TRBJ2-7 - TRBV7-2 - TGTGCCAGCAGCACGATAACAGTACTCACTCTGGAGTGGCAGTACTTC CASSTITVLTLEWQYF
18 TRBJ2-4 TRBD2 TRBV9 - TGTGCCAGCAGCGTAGGACTAGCGGGAGGGAGGGGCGAAAACATTCAGTACTTC CASSVGLAGGRGENIQYF
17 TRBJ1-1 - TRBV19 - TGTGCCAGTCGGAAACCACAGGGTTGGGCAGGGGACACTGAAGCTTTCTTT CASRKPQGWAGDTEAFF
15 TRBJ1-1 - TRBV5-4 - TGTGCCAGCAGCTACGCACAGGAGATGAACACTGAAGCTTTCTTT CASSYAQEMNTEAFF
16 TRBJ2-7 - TRBV27 - TGTGCCAGCAGGATAAAAACGGGACAAAGCTCCTACGAGCAGTACTTC CASRIKTGQSSYEQYF
21 TRBJ2-6 - TRBV4-1 - TGCGCCAGCAGCCAAGGATTCGGGCCGGGGGCCCAAAGAACTGGGGCCAACGTCCTGACTTTC CASSQGFGPGAQRTGANVLTF
17 TRBJ2-1 - TRBV9 - TGTGCCAGCAGCGTAGGAGTTACCTTAAGCTCCTACAATGAGCAGTTCTTC CASSVGVTLSSYNEQFF
15 TRBJ2-1 TRBD1 TRBV27 - TGTGCCAGCAGTTTCTCGGGACAGGGTCACAATGAGCAGTTCTTC CASSFSGQGHNEQFF
15 TRBJ2-2 - TRBV19 - TGTGCCAGTAGGCCGACTCTTACCGACACCGGGGAGCTGTTTTTT CASRPTLTDTGELFF
13 TRBJ1-2 - TRBV27 - TGTGCCAGCAGGGGCGTCAGAACCATTGGCTACACCTTC CASRGVRTIGYTF
16 TRBJ2-3 - TRBV4-3 - TGCGCCAGCAGCCAAGATTTTAGAGGGAGCACAGATACGCAGTATTTT CASSQDFRGSTDTQYF
17 TRBJ2-1 - TRBV2 - TGTGCCAGCAAATCAGCCCTCTCTGCGGGTCTATACAATGAGCAGTTCTTC CASKSALSAGLYNEQFF
15 TRBJ1-1 - TRBV27 - TGTGCCAGCAGAAGGAATGTGGTTGTGGACACTGAAGCTTTCTTT CASRRNVVVDTEAFF